Listed below are T cell receptor beta chains from one sample, sequenced in a study of T-cell memory formation after mild COVID-19. TCRdb used MiXCR to reprocess the 5' RACE reads, holding one entry per CDR3 protein. The table lists some 150,000 distinct CDR3 sequences, roughly 21% of them singletons. The specimen sequenced was PBMCs or a T cell subset sorted from them (not recorded which). These receptors were taken from an adult woman who had mild COVID-19 (a few samples of this study predate the infection). Cell type and time point are not known. The conserved cysteine and the conserved F or W are not part of the CDR3 here.

TRBV4-2	TRBJ2-1	ASSQDPGDNEQF
TRBV3-1	TRBJ2-7	ASSPRDSLGQY
TRBV20-1	TRBJ2-1	SAASGTAYNEQF
TRBV3-1	TRBJ1-6	ASSQVDRYSYNSPLH
TRBV5-1	TRBJ2-7	ASSVGTVNSYEQY
TRBV18	TRBJ1-6	ASSVDRGWSPLH
TRBV12-5	TRBJ2-3	ASGFTPLAGRTDTQY
TRBV7-6	TRBJ2-1	ASSLMVAGGTGEQF
TRBV7-6	TRBJ2-2	ASSPGTKNAGELF
TRBV7-9	TRBJ2-7	ASSSQYEQY
TRBV6-5	TRBJ2-2	ASSYSGRNTGELF
TRBV20-1	TRBJ2-5	SARDPVRTPQETQY
TRBV5-6	TRBJ2-5	ASSPTSGGLQETQY
TRBV12-3/TRBV12-4	TRBJ1-2	ASRETGQGGYGYT
TRBV7-6	TRBJ2-3	ASSHTGAPSTDTQY
TRBV7-2	TRBJ2-7	AVEGQGAYEQY